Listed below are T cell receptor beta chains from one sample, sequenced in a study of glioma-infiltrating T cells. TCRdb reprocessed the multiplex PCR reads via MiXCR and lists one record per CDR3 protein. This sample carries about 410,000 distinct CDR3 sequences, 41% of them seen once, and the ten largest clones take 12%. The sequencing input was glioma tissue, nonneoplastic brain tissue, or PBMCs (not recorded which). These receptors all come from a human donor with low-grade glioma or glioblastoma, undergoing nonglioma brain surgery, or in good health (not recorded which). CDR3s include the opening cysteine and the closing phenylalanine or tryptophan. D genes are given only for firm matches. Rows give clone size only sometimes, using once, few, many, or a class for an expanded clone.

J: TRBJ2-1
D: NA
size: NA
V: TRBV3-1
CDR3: CASSDRDWPNNNEQFF
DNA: TGTGCCAGCAGCGATCGGGACTGGCCAAATAACAATGAGCAGTTCTTC

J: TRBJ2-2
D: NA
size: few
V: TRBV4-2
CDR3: CASSQVYRASGELFF
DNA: TGTGCCAGCAGCCAAGTCTACAGGGCATCCGGGGAGCTGTTTTTT

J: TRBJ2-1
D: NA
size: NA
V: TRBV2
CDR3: CASSGGLYNEQFF
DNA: TGTGCCAGCAGTGGCGGACTATACAATGAGCAGTTCTTC

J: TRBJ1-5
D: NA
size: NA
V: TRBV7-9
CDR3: CASSFWQSDQPQHF
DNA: TGTGCCAGCAGCTTTTGGCAGAGCGATCAGCCCCAGCATTTT

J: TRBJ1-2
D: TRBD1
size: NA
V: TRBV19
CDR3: CASSTDRGHYGYTF
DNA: TGTGCCAGTAGCACGGACAGGGGGCACTATGGCTACACCTTC

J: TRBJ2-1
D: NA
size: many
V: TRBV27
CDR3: CASSPRRGMTYNEQFF
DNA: TGTGCCAGCAGTCCTAGGAGGGGAATGACCTACAATGAGCAGTTCTTC

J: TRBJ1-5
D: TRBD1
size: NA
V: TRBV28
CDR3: CASLPGTGRQPQHF
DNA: TGTGCCAGCCTCCCCGGGACAGGGCGACAGCCCCAGCATTTT

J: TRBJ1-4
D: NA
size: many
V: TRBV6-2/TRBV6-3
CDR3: CASRYWGSGDEKLFF
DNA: TGTGCCAGCAGATACTGGGGCTCTGGAGACGAAAAACTGTTTTTT

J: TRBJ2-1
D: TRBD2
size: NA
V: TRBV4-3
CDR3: CASSQDPGLAGNNEQFF
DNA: TGCGCCAGCAGCCAAGATCCGGGACTAGCGGGGAACAATGAGCAGTTCTTC

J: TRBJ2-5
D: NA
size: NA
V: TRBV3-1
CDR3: CASSYPMSGEETQYF
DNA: TGTGCCAGCAGCTACCCTATGAGCGGAGAAGAGACCCAGTACTTC

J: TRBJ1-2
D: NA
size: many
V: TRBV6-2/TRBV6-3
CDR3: CASSPGQSNRYTF
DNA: TGTGCCAGCAGTCCCGGACAGAGTAATCGCTACACCTTC

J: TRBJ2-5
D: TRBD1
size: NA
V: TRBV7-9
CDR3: CASSTGTGGTQETQYF
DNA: TGTGCCAGCAGCACCGGGACAGGGGGGACCCAAGAGACCCAGTACTTC

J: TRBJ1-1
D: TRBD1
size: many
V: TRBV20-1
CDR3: CSAPPGQERYTEAFF
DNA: TGCAGTGCGCCTCCGGGACAGGAGCGTTACACTGAAGCTTTCTTT

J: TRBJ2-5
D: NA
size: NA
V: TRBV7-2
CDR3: CASSLGYSSQETQYF
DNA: TGTGCCAGCAGCTTAGGGTATTCCTCCCAAGAGACCCAGTACTTC

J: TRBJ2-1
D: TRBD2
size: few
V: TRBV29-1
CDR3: CSVEGTSGRRYNEQFF
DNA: TGCAGCGTGGAAGGGACTAGCGGGAGAAGGTACAATGAGCAGTTCTTC

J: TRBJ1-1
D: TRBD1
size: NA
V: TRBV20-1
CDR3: CSAGQVGEAFF
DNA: TGCAGTGCTGGACAGGTCGGTGAAGCTTTCTTT

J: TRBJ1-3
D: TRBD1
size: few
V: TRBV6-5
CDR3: CASSYRQGGYGNTIYF
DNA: TGTGCCAGCAGTTACAGACAGGGAGGTTACGGAAACACCATATATTTT

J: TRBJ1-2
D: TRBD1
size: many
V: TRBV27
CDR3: CASSPGQGAGYTF
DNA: TGTGCCAGCAGTCCAGGACAGGGAGCTGGCTACACCTTC

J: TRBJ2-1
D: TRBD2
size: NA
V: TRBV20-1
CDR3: CSARRLAGPPYNEQFF
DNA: TGCAGTGCTAGACGACTAGCGGGACCCCCCTACAATGAGCAGTTCTTC

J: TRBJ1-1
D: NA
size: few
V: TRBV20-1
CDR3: CRAREQGGGTEAFF
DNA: TGCAGGGCTAGGGAACAGGGAGGGGGCACTGAAGCTTTCTTT

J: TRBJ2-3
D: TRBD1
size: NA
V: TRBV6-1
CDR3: CASSPGQGGTDTQYF
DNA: TGTGCCAGCAGTCCGGGACAGGGGGGGACAGATACGCAGTATTTT

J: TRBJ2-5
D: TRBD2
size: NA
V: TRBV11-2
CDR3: CASSLQGTSWKETQYF
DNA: TGTGCCAGCAGCTTACAGGGGACTAGCTGGAAAGAGACCCAGTACTTC

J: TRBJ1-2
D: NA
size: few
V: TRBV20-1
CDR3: CSARDSLYAGDGYTF
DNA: TGCAGTGCTAGAGACTCCCTCTACGCGGGGGATGGCTACACCTTC

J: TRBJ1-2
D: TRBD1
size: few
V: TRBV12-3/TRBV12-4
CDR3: CASSLADRAYGYTF
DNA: TGTGCCAGCAGCCTTGCGGACAGGGCATATGGCTACACCTTC

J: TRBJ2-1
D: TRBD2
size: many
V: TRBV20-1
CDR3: CSALRGGLAGEAYNEQFF
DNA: TGCAGTGCTCTCCGGGGAGGACTAGCGGGAGAAGCCTACAATGAGCAGTTCTTC

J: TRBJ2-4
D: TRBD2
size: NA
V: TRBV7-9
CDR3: CASSSRGTSGTIAKNIKYF
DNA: TGTGCCAGCAGCTCGAGGGGGACTAGCGGGACAATAGCCAAAAACATTAAGTACTTC

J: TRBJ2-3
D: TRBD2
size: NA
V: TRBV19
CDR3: CASSMGLADTQYF
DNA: TGTGCCAGTAGTATGGGACTAGCAGATACGCAGTATTTT

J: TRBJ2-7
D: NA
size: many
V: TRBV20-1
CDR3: CSAYRDLEQYF
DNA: TGCAGTGCTTACAGGGACCTCGAGCAGTACTTC

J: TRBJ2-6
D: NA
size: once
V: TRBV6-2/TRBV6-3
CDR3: CASSYPGGANVLTF
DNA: TGTGCCAGCAGTTACCCGGGGGGGGCCAACGTCCTGACTTTC

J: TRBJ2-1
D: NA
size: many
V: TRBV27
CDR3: CASTSLRRGSYNEQFF
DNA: TGTGCCAGCACCAGTTTACGCCGGGGCTCCTACAATGAGCAGTTCTTC

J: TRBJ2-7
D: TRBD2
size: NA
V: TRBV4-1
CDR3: CASSRSSGVTYEQYF
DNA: TGCGCCAGCAGCCGAAGTAGCGGGGTGACCTACGAGCAGTACTTC

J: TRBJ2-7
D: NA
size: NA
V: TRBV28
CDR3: CASSFVGPNTGEQYF
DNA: TGTGCCAGCAGTTTTGTCGGACCGAACACCGGGGAGCAGTACTTC

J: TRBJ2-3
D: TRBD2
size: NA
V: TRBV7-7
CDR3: CASSSQAGADTQYF
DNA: TGTGCTAGCAGTTCCCAAGCGGGAGCAGATACGCAGTATTTT

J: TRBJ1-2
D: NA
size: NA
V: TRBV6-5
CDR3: CASIYSGPYGYTF
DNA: TGTGCCAGCATTTACTCAGGACCCTATGGCTACACCTTC

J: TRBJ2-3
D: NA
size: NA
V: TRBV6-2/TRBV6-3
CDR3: CASSDTAQYF
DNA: TGTGCCAGCAGCGACACAGCGCAGTATTTT

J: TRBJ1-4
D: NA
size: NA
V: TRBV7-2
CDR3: CASSVTPGWGEKLFF
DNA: TGTGCCAGCAGCGTAACCCCAGGGTGGGGTGAAAAACTGTTTTTT

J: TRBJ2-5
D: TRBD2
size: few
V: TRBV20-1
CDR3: CSAIGTSGSREETQYF
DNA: TGCAGTGCAATCGGGACTAGCGGGAGTAGGGAAGAGACCCAGTACTTC

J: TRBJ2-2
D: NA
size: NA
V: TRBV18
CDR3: CASSPRRGSDTGELFF
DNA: TGTGCCAGCTCACCACGTCGGGGATCGGACACCGGGGAGCTGTTTTTT

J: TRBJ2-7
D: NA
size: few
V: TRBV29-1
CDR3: CSVGNRDYEQYF
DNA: TGCAGCGTGGGAAACAGGGACTACGAGCAGTACTTC

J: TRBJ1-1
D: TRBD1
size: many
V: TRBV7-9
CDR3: CASSPDRVATEAFF
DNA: TGTGCCAGCAGCCCCGACAGGGTTGCGACTGAAGCTTTCTTT

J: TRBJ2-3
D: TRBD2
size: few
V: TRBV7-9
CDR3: CASSFSGRAVLPTDTQYF
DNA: TGTGCCAGCAGCTTTAGCGGGAGGGCCGTCCTACCCACAGATACGCAGTATTTT

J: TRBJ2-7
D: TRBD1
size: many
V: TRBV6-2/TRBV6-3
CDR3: CASSSTGTEGYEQYF
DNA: TGTGCCAGCAGTTCTACCGGGACAGAGGGCTACGAGCAGTACTTC

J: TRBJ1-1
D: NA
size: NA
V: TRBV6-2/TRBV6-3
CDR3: CASSYATYAEAFF
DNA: TGTGCCAGCAGTTATGCTACATACGCTGAAGCTTTCTTT

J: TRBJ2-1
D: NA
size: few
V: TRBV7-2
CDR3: CASSRGYEFSYNEQFF
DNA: TGTGCCAGCAGTCGGGGGTACGAATTCTCCTACAATGAGCAGTTCTTC

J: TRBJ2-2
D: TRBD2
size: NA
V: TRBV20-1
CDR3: CSAKTSGNTGELFF
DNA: TGCAGTGCGAAGACTAGCGGGAACACCGGGGAGCTGTTTTTT

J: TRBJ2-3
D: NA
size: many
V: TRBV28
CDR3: CASSLSRDAGDTDTQYF
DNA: TGTGCCAGCAGTCTCTCACGGGACGCAGGAGACACAGATACGCAGTATTTT

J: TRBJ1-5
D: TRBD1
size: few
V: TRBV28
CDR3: CASRPQGVQPQHF
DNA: TGTGCCAGCAGGCCTCAGGGGGTTCAGCCCCAGCATTTT

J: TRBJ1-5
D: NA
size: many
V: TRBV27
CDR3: CASSRGGSRPQHF
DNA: TGTGCCAGCAGCAGAGGGGGTTCGCGGCCCCAGCATTTT

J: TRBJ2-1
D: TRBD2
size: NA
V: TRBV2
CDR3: CASGPGLALRAGQFF
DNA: TGTGCCAGTGGACCGGGACTAGCGCTCAGGGCAGGGCAGTTCTTC

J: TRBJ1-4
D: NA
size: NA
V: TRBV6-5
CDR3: CASSYSTGMRNEKLFF
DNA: TGTGCCAGCAGTTACTCGACGGGGATGCGTAATGAAAAACTTTTTTTT

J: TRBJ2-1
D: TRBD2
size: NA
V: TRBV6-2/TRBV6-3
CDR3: CAGSYSTSGSYNEQFF
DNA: TGTGCCGGCAGTTACTCGACTAGCGGGAGTTACAATGAGCAGTTCTTC